This T cell receptor beta chain derives from a study of T cell responses to AZD1222 COVID-19 vaccine. Study conclusions and caveats: Two AZD1222 doses significantly raised spike-specific TCR breadth and depth over controls. No day 14 peak samples; only post-peak repertoires were characterized. Baseline serology detected seropositivity in only a handful of AZD1222 recipients. The donors showed a predominance of white British ancestry and of females, with possible underestimation of clonal diversity.

About this clone: Its specificity is unknown.

TCRdb keeps only in-frame clones here, not all; method: immunoSEQ multiplex PCR. The table has over 45,000 clones, 85% to 90% seen once. The TCR sequence derives from an adult in good health. The sequenced sample was peripheral blood, obtained on day 0 of MenACWY control vaccination.

This CDR3 is CASSQPQGLVRDTEAFF. CDR3 coding DNA: TGTGCCAGCAGCCAACCCCAGGGGCTGGTAAGGGACACTGAAGCTTTCTTT. The rearrangement uses TRBV13 and TRBJ1-1, with D tentatively TRBD1 (6 bases). Trimming shortened V by 5 bases and J by 3 bases, and 22 bases separated the two germline ends. CDR3 length: 17 amino acids. CDR1 is PRHDT, CDR2 FYEKMQ, per germline (reference sequence).